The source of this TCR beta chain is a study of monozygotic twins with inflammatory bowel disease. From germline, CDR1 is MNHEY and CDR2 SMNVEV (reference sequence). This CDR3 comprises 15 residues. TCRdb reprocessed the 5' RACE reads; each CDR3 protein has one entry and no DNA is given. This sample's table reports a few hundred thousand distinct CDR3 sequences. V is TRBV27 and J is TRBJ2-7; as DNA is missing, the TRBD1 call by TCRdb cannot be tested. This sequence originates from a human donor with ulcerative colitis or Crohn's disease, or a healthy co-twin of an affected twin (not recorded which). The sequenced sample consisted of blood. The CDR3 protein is CASSFLWDRAYEQYF.